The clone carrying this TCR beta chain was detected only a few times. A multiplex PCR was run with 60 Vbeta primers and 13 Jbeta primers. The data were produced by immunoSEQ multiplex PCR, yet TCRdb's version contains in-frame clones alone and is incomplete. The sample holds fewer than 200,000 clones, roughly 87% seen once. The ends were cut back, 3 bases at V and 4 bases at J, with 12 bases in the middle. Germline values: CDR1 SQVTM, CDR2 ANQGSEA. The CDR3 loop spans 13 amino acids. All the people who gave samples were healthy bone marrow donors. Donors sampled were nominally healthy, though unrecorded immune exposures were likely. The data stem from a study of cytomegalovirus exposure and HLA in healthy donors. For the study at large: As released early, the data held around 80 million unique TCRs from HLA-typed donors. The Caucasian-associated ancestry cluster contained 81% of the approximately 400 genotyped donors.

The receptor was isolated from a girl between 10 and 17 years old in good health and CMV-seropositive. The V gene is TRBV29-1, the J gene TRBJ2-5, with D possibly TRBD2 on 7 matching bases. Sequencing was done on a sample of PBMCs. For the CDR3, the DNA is TGCAGCGTTGATGGGGGGGCCGGAGAGACCCAGTACTTC. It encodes CSVDGGAGETQYF.